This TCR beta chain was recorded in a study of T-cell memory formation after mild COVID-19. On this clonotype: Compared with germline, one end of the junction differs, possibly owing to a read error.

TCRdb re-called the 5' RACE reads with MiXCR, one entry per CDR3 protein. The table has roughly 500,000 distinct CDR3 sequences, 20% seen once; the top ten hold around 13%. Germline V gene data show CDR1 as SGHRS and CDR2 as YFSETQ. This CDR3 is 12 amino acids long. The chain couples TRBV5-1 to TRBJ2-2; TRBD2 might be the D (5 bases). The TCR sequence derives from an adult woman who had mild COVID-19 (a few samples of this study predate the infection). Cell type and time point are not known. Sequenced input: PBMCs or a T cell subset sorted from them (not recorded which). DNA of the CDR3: TGCGCCAGCAGCTTGGGAACCGGGGAGCTGATTTTT. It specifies CASSLGTGELIF.